This passage covers 19 T cell receptor beta chains from one sample sequenced in a study of CD4+ T cells in melanoma (dated by TCRdb to the early 2020s). The library was prepared using the immunoSEQ multiplex PCR assay. TCRdb's version of the immuneACCESS table is confined to in-frame rearrangements and falls short of the full clone set. An unresolved V gene accounts for under half of the shortfall where checked; the remainder is of unknown origin. This sample lists over 130,000 clones; 85% to 95% were detected once. Of the sample, less than 2% is held by the ten largest clones. The receptors shown here come from a human donor with melanoma.

The V gene is TRBV7-6, the J gene TRBJ2-1; TRBD2 aligns across 7 bases. The germline V gene has CDR1 SGHVS and CDR2 FNYEAQ. With V trimmed by 8 bases and J by 8 bases, 18 bases remained unmatched. This CDR3 is built from 16 residues. The CDR3, as DNA: TGTGCCAGCTCTCGAGCCGGGACTACGACCCCCCATGAGCAGTTCTTC. Its translation is CASSRAGTTTPHEQFF.

This clone was observed a few times. The rearrangement links TRBV2 to TRBJ1-4, with D perhaps matching TRBD1 (6 bases). This CDR3 comprises 15 residues. V lost 6 bases and J 8 bases, leaving 19 bases between the germline ends. In germline, CDR1 is SNHLY, CDR2 FYNNEI. The CDR3 region has the DNA TGTGCCAGCAGCCTCCCGGGGGCGGGGGAGGAAAAACTGTTTTTT. As protein: CASSLPGAGEEKLFF.

The J gene is TRBJ2-3, the V gene TRBV4-1, with a possible D match to TRBD2 (7 bases). The CDR3 has 17 amino acids. Germline-derived CDR1 and CDR2 are MGHRA and YSYEKL. With 1 base removed from V and 2 bases from J, the gap between germline ends came to 16 bases. The CDR3, as DNA: TGCGCCAGCAGCCAAGTTGGGCGGGGGCGCTTCACAGATACGCAGTATTTT. Encoded protein: CASSQVGRGRFTDTQYF.

The genes are TRBV7-2 and TRBJ1-2; a possible D gene is TRBD1 (5 bases). The CDR3 covers 16 residues. Germline V gene sequence: CDR1 SGHTA, CDR2 FQGNSA. V lost 4 bases and J lost 8, with 23 bases in between. CDR3 residues: CASSSMGSGAGQGYTF. In DNA, the CDR3 is TGTGCCAGCAGCTCCATGGGATCGGGCGCAGGGCAGGGCTACACCTTC.

This sequence joins TRBV6-5 and TRBJ2-6; D unclear. Trimming stripped 2 bases from V and 7 bases from J, with 6 bases between. This CDR3 contains 13 residues. Germline assignment: CDR1 MNHEY and CDR2 SVGAGI. DNA of the CDR3: TGTGCCAGCAGTTACAGGGAAGCCAACGTCCTGACTTTC. Its translation: CASSYREANVLTF.

The chain uses TRBV6-5 and TRBJ2-7; the D gene is possibly TRBD1 (6 bases). Germline lookup yields CDR1 MNHEY and CDR2 SVGAGI. This CDR3 comprises 14 residues. Trimming removed 2 bases from V and 5 bases from J, with 13 bases in between. The CDR3 nucleotides are TGTGCCAGCAGTTACGTCGGCAGGGGCCACGAGCAGTACTTC. This translates into CASSYVGRGHEQYF.

The rearrangement joins TRBV5-1 to TRBJ2-1; 11 nucleotides line up with TRBD2. This CDR3 is built from 16 residues. Trimming cost V 4 bases and J 9 bases; bases outside gene matches: 12. CDR1 and CDR2 (germline): SGHRS, YFSETQ. The CDR3 here is CASSQTASGGFFEQFF. CDR3 in DNA: TGCGCCAGCAGCCAAACCGCTAGCGGGGGGTTCTTTGAGCAGTTCTTC.

This clone has just one count. The chain carries TRBV5-1 and TRBJ2-5; 15 bases agree with TRBD2. The CDR3 sequence is 19 residues long. CDR1 is SGHRS, CDR2 YFSETQ, per germline. The trim removed 0 bases at V and 5 bases at J, leaving 11 bases unmatched. The chain's CDR3 is CASSLGTSGGALVWETQYF. CDR3 DNA: TGCGCCAGCAGCTTGGGGACTAGCGGGGGGGCCCTCGTTTGGGAGACCCAGTACTTC.

The DNA of the CDR3 is TGTGCCAGCGGAACTTTGAGGAACATTCAGTACTTC. It encodes CASGTLRNIQYF. This chain connects TRBV6-1 to TRBJ2-4, with D unresolved. CDR3 size: 12 residues. The V gene's germline CDR1 is MNHNS and CDR2 SASEGT. Trimming pared 8 bases from V and 7 bases from J, leaving 12 bases between.

This clone was seen a single time. This sequence joins TRBV11-2 and TRBJ1-2; D unclear. The V gene lost 2 bases and the J gene lost 2 bases, with 21 bases spanning the gap. The germline V gene has CDR1 SGHAT and CDR2 FQNNGV. This CDR3 region has 18 residues. This chain's CDR3 is CASSLFILRAGENYGYTF. In nucleotides, the CDR3 is TGTGCCAGCAGCTTATTCATCCTCCGGGCAGGCGAAAACTATGGCTACACCTTC.

V is TRBV30 and J is TRBJ1-1, with unresolved D. Trimming shortened V by 3 bases and J by 1 base, and 12 bases separated the two germline ends. The CDR3 is 14 amino acids. CDR1 GTSNPN and CDR2 SVGIG come from the germline V gene (reference sequence). CDR3 sequence (DNA): TGTGCCTGGAGGATACCACGGGGGAACACTGAAGCTTTCTTT. It translates to CAWRIPRGNTEAFF.

This clone came up once. The CDR3, as DNA: TGTGCCAGCAGCTTAGGTAGTGGACTTTCTGGGGCCAACGTCCTGACTTTC. Translated: CASSLGSGLSGANVLTF. The chain links TRBV7-8 to TRBJ2-6; D perhaps matches TRBD2 (5 bases). Trimming took 1 base from V and 1 from J, leaving 11 bases between them. This CDR3 is 17 amino acids long. Germline CDR1 SGHVS, CDR2 FQNEAQ.

A few counts support this clone. The chain uses TRBV10-2 and TRBJ2-2; D is perhaps TRBD2 (5 bases). In germline, CDR1 is WSHSY, CDR2 SAAADI. Between the trimmed V and J ends, which lost 7 bases and 1 base, there was a span of 10 bases. The CDR3 loop spans 14 amino acids. The CDR3 protein is CASIMTMNTGELFF. CDR3 bases: TGCGCCAGCATCATGACTATGAACACCGGGGAGCTGTTTTTT.

This clone was detected only a few times. The chain is built from TRBV5-1 and TRBJ1-4, with 7 bases fitting TRBD1. From germline, CDR1 is SGHRS and CDR2 YFSETQ. The CDR3 sequence is 15 residues long. V was pared by 2 bases and J by 1 base, with 2 bases of the junction left unmatched. The CDR3 coding sequence is TGCGCCAGCAGCTTAACAGGGGTAACTAATGAAAAACTGTTTTTT. Translating it yields CASSLTGVTNEKLFF.

This chain joins TRBV27 and TRBJ2-1, with TRBD2 matching 9 bases. Germline V gives CDR1 MNHEY, CDR2 SMNVEV (reference sequence). V gave up 4 bases and J gave up 7 bases; unmatched junction bases: 8. The CDR3 is 15 residues long. CDR3 region: CASSSPGLAMNEQFF. Written as DNA, the CDR3 is TGTGCCAGCAGTTCACCGGGACTAGCTATGAATGAGCAGTTCTTC.

The chain recombines TRBV7-2 with TRBJ2-2; D gene uncertain. V shed 1 base and J shed 4 bases, with 16 bases lying between them. The CDR3 loop spans 17 amino acids. Germline assignment: CDR1 SGHTA and CDR2 FQGNSA. The CDR3 DNA reads as TGTGCCAGCAGCTTAGTGGCGAGAATGGCCGCCACCGGGGAGCTGTTTTTT. Translating gives CASSLVARMAATGELFF.

The chain couples TRBV25-1 to TRBJ2-5; 8 positions agree with TRBD1. The CDR3 totals 18 residues. J gave up 0 bases and V 2 bases, and 11 bases lay outside the gene matches. CDR1 is MGHDK and CDR2 is SYGVNS in the germline V gene. The CDR3 sequence is CASSEMTGVPIHQETQYF. The CDR3 bases are TGTGCCAGCAGTGAAATGACAGGGGTGCCGATCCACCAAGAGACCCAGTACTTC.

The chain links TRBV4-1 to TRBJ2-7; a weak D match, TRBD1 (6 bases). Deletions cut 5 bases from V and 2 bases from J, with 7 bases between. The CDR3 is 12 residues long. CDR1 and CDR2 from the germline V gene are MGHRA and YSYEKL. CDR3 in DNA: TGCGCCAGCAGCGGGACAACCTACGAGCAGTACTTC. It is translated as CASSGTTYEQYF.

The chain employs TRBV7-8 and TRBJ2-7, with D perhaps TRBD1 (6 bases). Germline V CDR1 and CDR2: SGHVS, FQNEAQ. Trimming removed 0 bases from V and 4 bases from J, with 13 bases in between. The CDR3 covers 15 residues. CDR3 region: CASSLASGERYEQYF. The CDR3 nucleotides are TGTGCCAGCAGCTTAGCTTCAGGGGAGAGGTACGAGCAGTACTTC.